This entry is about one TCR beta chain. This sample is part of a study of blood T cell repertoires in COVID-19. The J segment lost 10 bases and the V segment lost 0 bases, leaving 15 bases of the junction unmatched. Per germline, CDR1 SGHRS and CDR2 YFSETQ. The CDR3 sequence is 17 residues long. TCRdb's copy holds only in-frame clones and misses some; the assay was immunoSEQ multiplex PCR. The sample contains 60,000 or so clones, 89% of which appear only once. This TCR came from a man aged 55 to 69 with acute or convalescent COVID-19. Specimen: peripheral blood. The chain links TRBV5-1 to TRBJ2-1; 8 bases match TRBD2. CDR3 amino acids: CASSLAGRAASEGEQFF. The CDR3 region has the DNA TGCGCCAGCAGCTTGGCCGGGAGGGCCGCGTCAGAGGGAGAGCAGTTCTTC.